Each of the 25 T cell receptor beta chains below was sequenced from the same sample in a study of blood T cell repertoires in COVID-19. Produced via immunoSEQ multiplex PCR; TCRdb's table is partial and in-frame only. The data show approximately 180,000 clones, with roughly 85% seen just once and about 22% held by the top ten. The sequencing input was peripheral blood. The receptors derive from a man aged 55 to 70 with active or convalescent COVID-19.

The chain joins TRBV9 to TRBJ1-3; 7 bases are a match to TRBD1. CDR3 length: 15 amino acids. The V and J ends lost 3 bases and 4 bases, in that order; junction bases with no gene match: 7. Germline V gives CDR1 SGDLS, CDR2 YYNGEE. The CDR3 sequence is CASSGGTAAGNTIYF. The CDR3 nucleotides read TGTGCCAGCAGCGGAGGGACAGCGGCCGGAAACACCATATATTTT.

This clone was recorded once. CDR3 DNA: TGTGCCAGTAGTGCCCCGGGTTCTACTGAAGCTTTCTTT. Amino acid sequence: CASSAPGSTEAFF. The chain combines TRBV19 with TRBJ1-1; D is unresolved. Trimming cost V 5 bases and J 5 bases, with 12 bases left between them. This CDR3 is built from 13 residues. CDR1 is LNHDA and CDR2 is SQIVND in the germline V gene (reference sequence). Using reference TRBV19 and TRBJ1-1 for the parts outside the CDR3, the full variable domain is DGGITQSPKYLFRKEGQNVTLSCEQNLNHDAMYWYRQDPGQGLRLIYYSQIVNDFQKGDIAEGYSVSREKKESFPLTVTSAQKNPTAFYLCASSAPGSTEAFFGQGTRLTVV.

The rearrangement joins TRBV19 to TRBJ2-1; D remains ambiguous. The CDR3 length is 14 residues. Per germline, CDR1 LNHDA and CDR2 SQIVND (reference sequence). Trimming left V 6 bases short and J 2 bases short, with 11 bases between. The CDR3 sequence is CASSPGPPYNEQFF. Written as DNA, the CDR3 is TGTGCCAGTAGCCCTGGGCCCCCCTACAATGAGCAGTTCTTC.

V gene TRBV6-6 combines with J gene TRBJ1-1; 9 nucleotides align to TRBD1. The CDR3 sequence is 14 residues long. CDR1 and CDR2 from the germline V gene are MNHNY and SVGAGI (reference sequence). V shed 4 bases and J 7 bases; nucleotides not matched to a gene: 7. This CDR3 reads CASSSGQGNGEAFF. CDR3 sequence (DNA): TGTGCCAGCAGTTCCGGACAGGGGAATGGTGAAGCTTTCTTT.

The V and J genes are TRBV29-1 and TRBJ1-3, with D maybe TRBD1 (5 bases). The ends were cut back, 7 bases at V and 2 bases at J, with 12 bases in the middle. The germline V gene has CDR1 SQVTM and CDR2 ANQGSEA. The CDR3 is 13 amino acids. In DNA form, the CDR3 reads TGCAGCGCTGGGGAGGGGACTGGAAACACCATATATTTT. This translates into CSAGEGTGNTIYF.

The gene calls are TRBV5-1 and TRBJ1-2; D is uncertain. V was clipped by 6 bases and J by 7 bases, with 25 bases between them. The CDR3 extends over 16 amino acids. Germline-derived CDR1 and CDR2 are SGHRS and YFSETQ. The CDR3 loop is CASTLFSGKGSPGYTF. DNA of the CDR3: TGCGCCAGCACCCTCTTTTCCGGGAAAGGATCTCCTGGCTACACCTTC.

There are many counts of this clone. V gene TRBV19 combines with J gene TRBJ2-1; 8 positions agree with TRBD1. V was pared by 5 bases and J by 5 bases, with 5 bases of the junction left unmatched. Germline V lookup: CDR1 LNHDA, CDR2 SQIVND (reference sequence). CDR3 length: 14 amino acids. The CDR3 spells CASSVGQGHNEQFF. In DNA, the CDR3 is TGTGCCAGTAGTGTTGGACAGGGACACAATGAGCAGTTCTTC.

The chain's CDR3 is CASSLVGLGTEAFF. As DNA, the CDR3 is TGCGCCAGCAGCTTGGTCGGGTTGGGCACTGAAGCTTTCTTT. This sequence joins TRBV5-1 and TRBJ1-1, with D unclear. Trimming removed 0 bases at V and 4 bases at J, with 10 bases between. CDR1 and CDR2 from the germline V gene are SGHRS and YFSETQ. CDR3 length: 14 residues. The complete variable domain, with remaining parts taken from reference TRBV5-1 and TRBJ1-1, reads KAGVTQTPRYLIKTRGQQVTLSCSPISGHRSVSWYQQTPGQGLQFLFEYFSETQRNKGNFPGRFSGRQFSNSRSEMNVSTLELGDSALYLCASSLVGLGTEAFFGQGTRLTVV.

This chain links TRBV6-5 with TRBJ1-2, with D possibly matching TRBD1 (6 bases). Between the trimmed V and J ends, which lost 5 bases and 3 bases, there was a span of 16 bases. Germline values: CDR1 MNHEY, CDR2 SVGAGI. The CDR3 is 15 amino acids. The CDR3 sequence is CASSPTGGGDYGYTF. The DNA for the CDR3 is TGTGCCAGCAGTCCGACAGGCGGAGGAGACTATGGCTACACCTTC.

The V call is TRBV5-1, the J call TRBJ2-5; 8 bases fit TRBD2. This CDR3 is built from 14 residues. V dropped 4 bases and J dropped 5; count of bases not matched to a gene: 7. Germline assignment: CDR1 SGHRS and CDR2 YFSETQ. The DNA of the CDR3 is TGCGCCAGCAGCCCCCGGGCTAGCGGGGAGACCCAGTACTTC. Its protein product is CASSPRASGETQYF. Using reference TRBV5-1 and TRBJ2-5 for the parts outside the CDR3, the full variable domain is KAGVTQTPRYLIKTRGQQVTLSCSPISGHRSVSWYQQTPGQGLQFLFEYFSETQRNKGNFPGRFSGRQFSNSRSEMNVSTLELGDSALYLCASSPRASGETQYFGPGTRLLVL.

The chain is built from TRBV3-1 (or the pseudogene TRBV3-2) and TRBJ2-5; 7 bases match TRBD2. After removal of 6 bases from V and 2 bases from J, the junction contained 9 bases not matched to a gene. The CDR3 contains 15 residues. CDR1 is LGHDT, CDR2 YNNKEL, per germline (reference sequence). The CDR3 loop reads CASSIGRELQETQYF. DNA of the CDR3: TGTGCCAGCAGTATTGGGAGGGAACTACAAGAGACCCAGTACTTC.

The chain carries TRBV18 and TRBJ1-1; 9 nucleotides align to TRBD1. The germline CDR1 and CDR2 sequences are KGHSH and LQKENI. J lost 4 bases, V lost 6 bases, and 3 bases had no gene match. The CDR3 contains 13 residues. CDR3 DNA sequence: TGTGCCAGCTCCCAGGACAGGGGCACTGAAGCTTTCTTT. Protein product: CASSQDRGTEAFF.

The rearrangement links TRBV29-1 to TRBJ2-3, with TRBD1 matching over 7 bases. This CDR3 spans 15 amino acids. The V gene end was trimmed by 4 bases and the J gene end by 2 bases; junction bases not matched to a gene: 9. Germline CDR1 is SQVTM and CDR2 is ANQGSEA. CDR3 sequence: CSVARGRGNTDTQYF. DNA for the CDR3: TGCAGCGTTGCGCGCGGCAGGGGGAACACAGATACGCAGTATTTT.

This chain uses TRBV6-5 with TRBJ1-2; TRBD1 is a possible D gene (6 bases). The CDR3 sequence is 14 residues long. V was cut by 7 bases and J by 4 bases, with 16 bases left in between. Germline V gene sequence: CDR1 MNHEY, CDR2 SVGAGI. CDR3 loop: CASKFTGIGYGYTF. DNA for the CDR3: TGTGCCAGCAAATTCACAGGGATTGGCTATGGCTACACCTTC.

The CDR3 loop reads CASSRTGGYSYNEQFF. The CDR3 DNA sequence: TGCGCCAGCAGCCGTACAGGGGGCTACTCCTACAATGAGCAGTTCTTC. The chain recombines TRBV5-1 with TRBJ2-1, with 9 bases lining up with TRBD1. Looked up from germline, CDR1 is SGHRS and CDR2 is YFSETQ. The V gene end was trimmed by 4 bases and the J gene end by 0 bases; junction bases not matched to a gene: 5. The CDR3 loop spans 16 amino acids. The complete variable domain, with remaining parts taken from reference TRBV5-1 and TRBJ2-1, reads KAGVTQTPRYLIKTRGQQVTLSCSPISGHRSVSWYQQTPGQGLQFLFEYFSETQRNKGNFPGRFSGRQFSNSRSEMNVSTLELGDSALYLCASSRTGGYSYNEQFFGPGTRLTVL.

The rearrangement links TRBV19 to TRBJ2-7, with TRBD2 matching over 8 bases. Germline V gives CDR1 LNHDA, CDR2 SQIVND (reference sequence). This CDR3 has 14 residues. Trimming cost V 5 bases and J 2 bases; bases outside gene matches: 5. The CDR3 DNA reads TGTGCCAGTAGTCTGACGGGGGGGGCCTACGAGCAGTACTTC. Its translation is CASSLTGGAYEQYF.

The V call is TRBV4-1, the J call TRBJ1-1; no reliable D call. Germline V CDR1 and CDR2: MGHRA, YSYEKL. The CDR3 totals 16 residues. V lost 5 bases and J lost 3, with 19 bases in between. For the CDR3, the DNA is TGCGCCAGCAGCTCGAGGCCTGCCCCCTGGGACACTGAAGCTTTCTTT. As protein: CASSSRPAPWDTEAFF.

The rearrangement links TRBV10-3 to TRBJ2-1; a weak D match, TRBD2 (6 bases). V gave up 9 bases and J gave up 3 bases, with 12 bases separating them. The CDR3 runs 13 residues. Germline-derived CDR1 and CDR2 are ENHRY and SYGVKD. The CDR3 DNA reads TGTGCCATTACTAGCAGTGACTACAATGAGCAGTTCTTC. Encoded protein: CAITSSDYNEQFF.

The V gene is TRBV30, the J gene TRBJ1-6; perhaps TRBD1 as D (6 bases). Germline V gives CDR1 GTSNPN, CDR2 SVGIG (reference sequence). The ends were cut back, 2 bases at V and 6 bases at J, with 17 bases in the middle. The CDR3 consists of 16 residues. DNA for the CDR3: TGTGCCTGGAGTTCTACCCGGACAGTGATTAATTCACCCCTCCACTTT. Translating it yields CAWSSTRTVINSPLHF.

V gene TRBV3-1 (or the pseudogene TRBV3-2) combines with J gene TRBJ1-1; no clear D gene. Germline V CDR1 and CDR2: LGHDT, YNNKEL (reference sequence). The CDR3 covers 15 residues. Trimming left V 1 base short and J 0 bases short, with 9 bases between. This CDR3 is CASSQAAGLNTEAFF. In DNA, the CDR3 is TGTGCCAGCAGCCAAGCGGCGGGCTTGAACACTGAAGCTTTCTTT.

This chain uses TRBV5-1 with TRBJ2-3; TRBD2 might be the D (6 bases). The CDR3 is 17 amino acids. Germline CDR1 and CDR2: SGHRS and YFSETQ. Trimming removed 1 base from V and 0 bases from J, with 15 bases in between. This chain's CDR3 is CASSLFGGVVSTDTQYF. CDR3 sequence (DNA): TGCGCCAGCAGCTTGTTCGGAGGGGTTGTTAGCACAGATACGCAGTATTTT.

The chain's CDR3 is CASSRQGRDLLHF. The CDR3 DNA reads as TGTGCCAGTAGTAGGCAGGGAAGGGATTTACTCCACTTT. This rearrangement joins TRBV19 to TRBJ1-6; perhaps TRBD1 as D (5 bases). V was pared by 4 bases and J by 16 bases, with 17 bases between. CDR3 length equals 13 residues. The V gene's germline CDR1 is LNHDA and CDR2 SQIVND (reference sequence). Using reference TRBV19 and TRBJ1-6 for the parts outside the CDR3, the full variable domain is DGGITQSPKYLFRKEGQNVTLSCEQNLNHDAMYWYRQDPGQGLRLIYYSQIVNDFQKGDIAEGYSVSREKKESFPLTVTSAQKNPTAFYLCASSRQGRDLLHFGNGTRLTVT.

V gene TRBV6-5 combines with J gene TRBJ2-5; TRBD1 agrees at 8 bases. V lost 6 bases, J lost 5 bases, and 5 bases stayed unmatched. Germline V CDR1 and CDR2: MNHEY, SVGAGI. CDR3 length: 13 residues. CDR3 region: CASRRQGPETQYF. The CDR3 DNA reads TGTGCCAGCAGACGACAGGGGCCCGAGACCCAGTACTTC.

V gene TRBV19 combines with J gene TRBJ1-2; 7 nucleotides match TRBD1. Germline CDR1 and CDR2: LNHDA and SQIVND (reference sequence). V trimming: 7 bases; J trimming: 4 bases; junction bases outside the gene matches: 9. The CDR3 spans 14 residues. The CDR3 sequence: CASTPTGVAYGYTF. DNA of the CDR3: TGTGCCAGTACACCTACAGGGGTGGCCTATGGCTACACCTTC.

The J gene is TRBJ2-3, the V gene TRBV5-1; 10 bases are shared with TRBD1. CDR3 size: 16 residues. Looked up from germline, CDR1 is SGHRS and CDR2 is YFSETQ. Trimming removed 0 bases from V and 2 bases from J; junction bases left unmatched: 3. This CDR3 is CASSLGGTGVTDTQYF. In nucleotides, the CDR3 is TGCGCCAGCAGCTTGGGTGGGACAGGGGTCACAGATACGCAGTATTTT.